These T cell receptor beta chains were read from a single sample in a study of glioma-infiltrating T cells. TCRdb analysed the multiplex PCR reads with MiXCR anew, one entry per CDR3 protein. The data contain tens of thousands of distinct CDR3 sequences, under 30% of them seen just once; the ten biggest clones take up over 5%. Material for sequencing was glioma tissue, nonneoplastic brain tissue, or PBMCs (not recorded which). The receptors derive from a human donor with low-grade glioma or glioblastoma, undergoing nonglioma brain surgery, or in good health (not recorded which). CDR3s leave out the opening cysteine and the closing phenylalanine or tryptophan.

len: 16
v_gene: TRBV12-3/TRBV12-4
CDR3aa: ASSPGTSGSWSTDTQY

len: 12
v_gene: TRBV20-1
CDR3aa: SASQEHGNQPQH

len: 12
v_gene: TRBV29-1
CDR3aa: SVTTGARGNTIY

len: 16
v_gene: TRBV6-5
CDR3aa: ASSYSMRQATSTGELF

len: 12
v_gene: TRBV12-3/TRBV12-4
CDR3aa: ASSLEIAANVLT

len: 11
v_gene: TRBV6-2/TRBV6-3
CDR3aa: ASSYDDFTEAF

len: 12
v_gene: TRBV14
CDR3aa: ASSQDGLHREQY

len: 12
v_gene: TRBV6-1
CDR3aa: ASSANRNTGELF

len: 12
v_gene: TRBV24-1
CDR3aa: ATSDRQVSDTQY

len: 13
v_gene: TRBV3-1
CDR3aa: ASSQDQLSLETQY

len: 13
v_gene: TRBV5-1
CDR3aa: ASSLYPVTQETQY

len: 10
v_gene: TRBV18
CDR3aa: ASSPDRNIQY

len: 13
v_gene: TRBV11-2
CDR3aa: ASSPTNTGSGELF

len: 9
v_gene: TRBV10-1
CDR3aa: ATGTADTQY

len: 12
v_gene: TRBV19
CDR3aa: ASRSGQALYGYT

len: 18
v_gene: TRBV7-2
CDR3aa: ASSLYARSVNSPSTDTQY

len: 14
v_gene: TRBV11-2
CDR3aa: ASSPPGVPMNTEAF

len: 13
v_gene: TRBV12-3/TRBV12-4
CDR3aa: ASSPGTGRYETKY

len: 15
v_gene: TRBV4-1
CDR3aa: ASSQDPFEGRTDTQY

len: 9
v_gene: TRBV6-1
CDR3aa: ASPPQGEQY

len: 10
v_gene: TRBV29-1
CDR3aa: SVEVGAVEQY

len: 11
v_gene: TRBV7-6
CDR3aa: ASSLPLRYEQY

len: 11
v_gene: TRBV6-1
CDR3aa: ASTKPGTYEQY